This TCR beta chain was found in a study of blood T cell repertoires in COVID-19. Study-level information: T cells, B-cell-depleted T cells, or PBMCs supplied cDNA or gDNA.

The junction had 9 bases not matched to a gene; V was cut back by 4 bases and J by 5 bases. This CDR3 spans 15 amino acids. CDR1 MNHEY and CDR2 SVGAGI come from the germline V gene. Assay used: immunoSEQ multiplex PCR; TCRdb lists only in-frame clones, some missing. This table has approximately 70,000 clones, about 93% appearing once. The sample taken for sequencing was peripheral blood. The sequence was collected from a human donor in a cohort sampled during active COVID-19. The chain combines TRBV6-5 with TRBJ2-7, with TRBD1 identical over 9 bases. The DNA for the CDR3 is TGTGCCAGCAGTTTTTCGCACAGGGGGCGAGACGAGCAGTACTTC. Translating it yields CASSFSHRGRDEQYF.